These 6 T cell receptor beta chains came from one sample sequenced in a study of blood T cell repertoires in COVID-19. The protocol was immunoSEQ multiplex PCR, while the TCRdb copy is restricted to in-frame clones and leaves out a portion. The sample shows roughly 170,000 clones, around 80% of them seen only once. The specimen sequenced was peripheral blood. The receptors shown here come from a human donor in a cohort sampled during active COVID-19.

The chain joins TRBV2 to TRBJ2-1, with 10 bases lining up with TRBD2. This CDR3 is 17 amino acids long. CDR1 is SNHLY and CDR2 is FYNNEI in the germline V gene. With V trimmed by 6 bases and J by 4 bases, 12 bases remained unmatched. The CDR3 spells CASRDRNLAGGYNEQFF. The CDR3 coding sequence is TGTGCCAGCAGAGACCGAAACTTAGCGGGGGGATACAATGAGCAGTTCTTC.

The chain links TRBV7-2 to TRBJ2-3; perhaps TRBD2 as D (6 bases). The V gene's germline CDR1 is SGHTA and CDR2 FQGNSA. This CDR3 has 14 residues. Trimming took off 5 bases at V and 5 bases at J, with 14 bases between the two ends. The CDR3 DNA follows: TGTGCCAGCAGCCCCACATCCGGGGGAGATACGCAGTATTTT. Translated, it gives CASSPTSGGDTQYF.

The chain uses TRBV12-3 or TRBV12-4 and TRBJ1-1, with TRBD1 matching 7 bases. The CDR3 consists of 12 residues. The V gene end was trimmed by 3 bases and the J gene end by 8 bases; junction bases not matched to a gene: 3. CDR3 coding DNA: TGTGCCAGCAGTTTTGGGACAGCAGAAGCTTTCTTT. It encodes CASSFGTAEAFF.

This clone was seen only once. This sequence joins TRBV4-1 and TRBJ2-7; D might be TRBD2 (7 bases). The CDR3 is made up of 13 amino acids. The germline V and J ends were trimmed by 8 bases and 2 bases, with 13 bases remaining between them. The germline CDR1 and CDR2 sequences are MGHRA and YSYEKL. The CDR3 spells CASGRGPTYEQYF. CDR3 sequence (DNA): TGCGCCAGCGGGCGGGGGCCTACCTACGAGCAGTACTTC.

The CDR3 here is CASSELYGGGYNEQFF. CDR3 coding DNA: TGTGCCAGCAGTGAATTGTACGGGGGGGGATACAATGAGCAGTTCTTC. The J gene is TRBJ2-1, the V gene TRBV6-1, with 8 nucleotides matching TRBD2. The CDR3 has 16 residues. J gave up 4 bases and V 2 bases, and 7 bases lay outside the gene matches. The germline V gene has CDR1 MNHNS and CDR2 SASEGT.

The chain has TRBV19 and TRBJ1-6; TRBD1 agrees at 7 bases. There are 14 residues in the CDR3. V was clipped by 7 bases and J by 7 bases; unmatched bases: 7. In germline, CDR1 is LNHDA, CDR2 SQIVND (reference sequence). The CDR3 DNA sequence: TGTGCCAGTACCCAGGGACAGTCGAATTCACCCCTCCACTTT. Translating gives CASTQGQSNSPLHF.